This T cell receptor beta chain was identified in a study of blood T cell repertoires in COVID-19 (dated by TCRdb to 2020 to 2021). About the study as a whole: The collaborator samples originated in the United States, Italy and Spain and spanned the acute and convalescent phases of COVID-19. The prospective study material was composed of cDNA or gDNA derived from T cells, B-cell-depleted T cells, or PBMCs. Deeply sampled blood TCRbeta repertoires from subjects exposed to, actively infected with, or recovered from COVID-19 were included in the dataset. The repertoires were released in a freely available public database intended as a resource for research on the immune response to SARS-CoV-2. The samples were drawn from two sources: the first 160 participants of the ongoing ImmuneRACE study, and 1,200 or so subjects contributed by 6 global collaborators. A de-identified subject ID, COVID-19 status, age in years and sex were almost always included in the sample metadata. Where HLA class I and class II types were available, the types were taken from metadata supplied by the sample provider, not from assay-based typing. Study-level results and caveats: The amount of clinical and demographic metadata varied by source and participant and was provided uncurated.

The immunoSEQ Assay, a bias-controlled multiplex PCR, was used to amplify TCRbeta CDR3 regions from genomic DNA. The original methods were these. Within the assay, amplification of reference gene primers was used to estimate how many nucleated cells each sample contained. Sequence reads were collapsed and filtered to measure the absolute abundance of every unique TCRbeta CDR3 rearrangement. Productive Simpson clonality was computed per sample as the square root of Simpson's diversity index over productive rearrangements. The source is immuneACCESS, and TCRdb retained only in-frame sequences with V and J called. Part of the clones is not carried over; for the studies checked, unresolved V genes explain less than half of this, and the remainder is unexplained. The D gene and trimming were derived from the DNA, and the V and J assignments and clone size from that table. The sample contains approximately 270,000 clones, roughly four fifths of them found a single time. The top ten constitute more than 7% of the sample.

Comment on this clone: Its specific antigen is unknown. Base qualities were left out, and no much larger clone turns up one base away.

Each collaborating institution followed its own protocols to collect whole blood in K2EDTA tubes. For TCRbeta analysis, collaborators shipped samples as frozen whole blood, isolated PBMCs, or DNA extracted from either of those sample types. V ends up 2 bases short and J 9 bases short, with an unmatched junction base count of 13. Measured from the cysteine to the phenylalanine, the CDR3 is 17 residues long. Solely the CDR3 DNA is kept, with 51 bases framed from the first base. CDR1 and CDR2 (MGHDK, SYGVNS) derive from the germline V gene. The sample comprised peripheral blood. Recombination linked TRBV25-1 to TRBJ2-4; the junction holds 10 bases that match TRBD1. This clonotype originated in a man older than 75 with acute or convalescent COVID-19. This receptor has the CDR3 CASSERQGATVRAIQYF. The nucleotide sequence is given as TGTGCCAGCAGTGAACGACAGGGGGCTACGGTCCGGGCCATTCAGTACTTC.